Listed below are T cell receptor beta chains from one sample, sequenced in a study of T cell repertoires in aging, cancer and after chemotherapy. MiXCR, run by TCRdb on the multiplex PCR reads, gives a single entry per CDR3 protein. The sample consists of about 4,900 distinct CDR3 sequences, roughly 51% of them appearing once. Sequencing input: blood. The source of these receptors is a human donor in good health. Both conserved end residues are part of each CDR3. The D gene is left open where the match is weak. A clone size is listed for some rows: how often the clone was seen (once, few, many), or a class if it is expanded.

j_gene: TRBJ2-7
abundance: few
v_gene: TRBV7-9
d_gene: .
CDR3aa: CASNRDSYEQYF
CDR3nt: TGTGCCAGCAACAGGGACTCCTACGAGCAGTACTTC

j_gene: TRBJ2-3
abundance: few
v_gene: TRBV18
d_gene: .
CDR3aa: CASSPTRGTDTQYF
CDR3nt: TGTGCCAGCTCACCCACTAGAGGCACAGATACGCAGTATTTT

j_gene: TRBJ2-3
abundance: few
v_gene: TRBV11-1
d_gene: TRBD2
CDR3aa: CASSLGLAGEGVYF
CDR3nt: TGTGCCAGCAGCTTGGGACTAGCGGGAGAAGGGGTGTATTTT

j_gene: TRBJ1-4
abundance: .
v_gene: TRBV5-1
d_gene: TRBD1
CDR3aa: CASSEVTGTGWKKLFF
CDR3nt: TGCGCCAGCAGCGAGGTGACCGGGACAGGGTGGAAAAAACTGTTTTTT

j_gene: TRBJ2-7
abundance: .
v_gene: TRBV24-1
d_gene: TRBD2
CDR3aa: CATSDPDGRTNEQYF
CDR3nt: TGTGCCACCAGTGATCCAGACGGGAGGACGAACGAGCAGTACTTC

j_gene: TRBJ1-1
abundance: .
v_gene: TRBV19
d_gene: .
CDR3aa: CASSTRRNTELDRAFF
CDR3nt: TGTGCCAGTAGTACCCGAAGAAACACGGAGTTGGACCGAGCTTTCTTT

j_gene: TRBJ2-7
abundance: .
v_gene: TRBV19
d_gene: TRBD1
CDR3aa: CASRAGTGAYEQYF
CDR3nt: TGTGCCAGTCGCGCCGGGACAGGGGCCTACGAGCAGTACTTC

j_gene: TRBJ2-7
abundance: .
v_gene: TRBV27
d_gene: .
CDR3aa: CASSLARKGEQYF
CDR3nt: TGTGCCAGCAGTTTAGCGCGGAAAGGCGAGCAGTACTTC

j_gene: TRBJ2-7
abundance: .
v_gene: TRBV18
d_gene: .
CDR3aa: CASSPQGHNEQYF
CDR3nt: TGTGCCAGCTCACCACAGGGGCACAACGAGCAGTACTTC

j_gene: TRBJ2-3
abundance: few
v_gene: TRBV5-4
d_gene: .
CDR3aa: CASSLDRQDTQYF
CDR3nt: TGTGCCAGCAGCCTAGACAGGCAAGATACGCAGTATTTT

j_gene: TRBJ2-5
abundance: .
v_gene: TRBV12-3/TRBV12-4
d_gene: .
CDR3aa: CASSLFGAAQETQYF
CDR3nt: TGTGCCAGCAGTTTATTCGGAGCGGCACAAGAGACCCAGTACTTC

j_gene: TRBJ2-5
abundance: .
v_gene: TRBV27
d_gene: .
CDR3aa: CASSEYGYQETQYF
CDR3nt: TGTGCCAGCAGTGAATATGGGTACCAAGAGACCCAGTACTTC

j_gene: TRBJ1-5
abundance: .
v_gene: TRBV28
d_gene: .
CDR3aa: CASRGPSQPQHF
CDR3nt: TGTGCCAGCAGGGGACCCTCGCAGCCCCAGCATTTT

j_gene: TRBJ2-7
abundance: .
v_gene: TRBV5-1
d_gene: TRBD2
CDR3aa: CASSLGPLSGRARGYEQYF
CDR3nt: TGCGCCAGCAGCTTGGGGCCCCTTAGCGGGAGGGCCAGAGGCTACGAGCAGTACTTC

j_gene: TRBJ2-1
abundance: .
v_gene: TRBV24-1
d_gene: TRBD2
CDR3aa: CATSDFAGGDEQFF
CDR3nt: TGTGCCACCAGTGATTTTGCGGGGGGGGACGAGCAGTTCTTC

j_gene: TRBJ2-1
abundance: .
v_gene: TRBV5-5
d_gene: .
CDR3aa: CASSLASHNEQFF
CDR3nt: TGTGCCAGCAGCTTGGCATCCCACAATGAGCAGTTCTTC

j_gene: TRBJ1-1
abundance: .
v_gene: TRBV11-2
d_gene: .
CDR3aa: CASSPRRGAFRTEAFF
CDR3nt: TGTGCCAGCAGCCCACGGAGGGGGGCGTTCCGCACTGAAGCTTTCTTT

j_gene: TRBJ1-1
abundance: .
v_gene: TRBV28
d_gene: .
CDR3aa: CASGTRDTEAFF
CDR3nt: TGTGCCAGCGGTACACGGGACACTGAAGCTTTCTTT

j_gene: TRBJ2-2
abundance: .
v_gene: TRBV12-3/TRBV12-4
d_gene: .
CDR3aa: CASRGWGPNPGELFF
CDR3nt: TGTGCCAGCAGGGGCTGGGGACCAAACCCCGGGGAGCTGTTTTTT

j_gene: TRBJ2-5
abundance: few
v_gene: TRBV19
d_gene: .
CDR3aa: CASSSEGETQYF
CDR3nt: TGTGCCAGTAGCTCCGAGGGGGAGACCCAGTACTTC

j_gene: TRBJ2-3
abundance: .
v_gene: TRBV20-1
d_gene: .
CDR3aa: CSASRASGTDTQYF
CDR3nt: TGCAGTGCTAGTCGGGCTAGCGGCACAGATACGCAGTATTTT

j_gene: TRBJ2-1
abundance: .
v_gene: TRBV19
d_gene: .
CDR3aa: CASSIVGYNEQFF
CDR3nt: TGTGCCAGTAGTATAGTCGGTTACAATGAGCAGTTCTTC

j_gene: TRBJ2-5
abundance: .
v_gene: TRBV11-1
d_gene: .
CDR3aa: CASSRGNLRNQETQYF
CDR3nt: TGTGCCAGCAGCCGAGGGAATCTGAGGAACCAAGAGACCCAGTACTTC

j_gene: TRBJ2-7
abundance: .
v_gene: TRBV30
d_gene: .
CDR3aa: CAWSADIVYEQYF
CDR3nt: TGTGCCTGGAGTGCGGACATTGTCTACGAGCAGTACTTC

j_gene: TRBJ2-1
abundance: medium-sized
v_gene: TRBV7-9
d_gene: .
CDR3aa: CASSFDRRHEQFF
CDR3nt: TGTGCCAGCAGCTTCGACAGGCGGCATGAGCAGTTCTTC

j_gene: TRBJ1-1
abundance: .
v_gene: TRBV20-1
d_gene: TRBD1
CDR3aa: CSATTGEATEAFF
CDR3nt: TGCAGTGCTACCACAGGGGAGGCCACTGAAGCTTTCTTT

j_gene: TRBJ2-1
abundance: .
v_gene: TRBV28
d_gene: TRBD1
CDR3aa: CASSFPTGAGGGNEQFF
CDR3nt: TGTGCCAGCAGTTTTCCCACCGGGGCAGGGGGCGGGAATGAGCAGTTCTTC

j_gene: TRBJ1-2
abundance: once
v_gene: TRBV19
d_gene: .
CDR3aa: CASSTGPPGNYGYTF
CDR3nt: TGTGCCAGTAGTACCGGGCCCCCGGGAAACTATGGCTACACCTTC